This note documents a single T cell receptor beta chain sequence. Antigen specificity is unknown. These data originate in a study of cytomegalovirus exposure and HLA in healthy donors. Study findings and constraints: A prior analysis recorded that most TCR beta V segments were productive about 87% or about 30% of the time. Later on, analysis showed that most CMV-associated TCR beta chains appeared to be HLA-restricted.

This PCR relied on a set of 60 Vbeta primers and 13 Jbeta primers. Generated by immunoSEQ multiplex PCR, the TCRdb table keeps only in-frame clones and is missing some. The sample records about 160,000 clones, around four fifths being singletons. The sequence came from a man between 18 and 29 years old in good health and CMV-seropositive. Sequenced input: PBMCs.

The CDR3 DNA reads as TGTGCCAGCAGTTTACAGGCCGGTGGCTACACCTTC. Amino acids: CASSLQAGGYTF. The V and J genes are TRBV28 and TRBJ1-2; D not resolved. The CDR3 is made up of 12 amino acids. V dropped 2 bases and J dropped 7 bases, with 8 bases sitting between them. Germline values: CDR1 MDHEN, CDR2 SYDVKM.